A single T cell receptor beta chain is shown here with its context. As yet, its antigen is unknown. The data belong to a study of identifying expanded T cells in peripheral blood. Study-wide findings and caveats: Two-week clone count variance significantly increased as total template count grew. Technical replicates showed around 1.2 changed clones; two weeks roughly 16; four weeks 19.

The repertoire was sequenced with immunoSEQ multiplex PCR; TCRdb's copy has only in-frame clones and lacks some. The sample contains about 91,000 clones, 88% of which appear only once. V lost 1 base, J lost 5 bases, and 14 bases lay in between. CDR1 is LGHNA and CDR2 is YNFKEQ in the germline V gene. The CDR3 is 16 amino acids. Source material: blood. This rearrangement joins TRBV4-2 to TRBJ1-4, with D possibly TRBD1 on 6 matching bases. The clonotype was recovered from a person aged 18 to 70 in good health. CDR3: CASSQVETGSNEKLFF. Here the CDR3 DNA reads TGTGCCAGCAGCCAAGTGGAAACAGGGTCGAATGAAAAACTGTTTTTT.